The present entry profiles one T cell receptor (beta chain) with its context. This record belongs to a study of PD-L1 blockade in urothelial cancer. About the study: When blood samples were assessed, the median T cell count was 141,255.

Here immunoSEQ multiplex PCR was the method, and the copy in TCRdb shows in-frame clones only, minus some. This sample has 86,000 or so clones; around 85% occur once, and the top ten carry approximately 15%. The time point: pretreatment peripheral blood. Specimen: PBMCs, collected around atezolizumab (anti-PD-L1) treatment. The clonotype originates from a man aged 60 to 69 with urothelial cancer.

CDR3 protein: CASSYLAGQSSYEQYF. The CDR3 region has the DNA TGTGCCAGCAGTTACTTGGCGGGCCAGTCCTCCTACGAGCAGTACTTC. This chain joins TRBV6-5 and TRBJ2-7; TRBD2 is a possible D gene (5 bases). Deletions cut 1 base from V and 0 bases from J, with 13 bases between. Germline loops: CDR1 MNHEY, CDR2 SVGAGI. The CDR3 covers 16 residues.